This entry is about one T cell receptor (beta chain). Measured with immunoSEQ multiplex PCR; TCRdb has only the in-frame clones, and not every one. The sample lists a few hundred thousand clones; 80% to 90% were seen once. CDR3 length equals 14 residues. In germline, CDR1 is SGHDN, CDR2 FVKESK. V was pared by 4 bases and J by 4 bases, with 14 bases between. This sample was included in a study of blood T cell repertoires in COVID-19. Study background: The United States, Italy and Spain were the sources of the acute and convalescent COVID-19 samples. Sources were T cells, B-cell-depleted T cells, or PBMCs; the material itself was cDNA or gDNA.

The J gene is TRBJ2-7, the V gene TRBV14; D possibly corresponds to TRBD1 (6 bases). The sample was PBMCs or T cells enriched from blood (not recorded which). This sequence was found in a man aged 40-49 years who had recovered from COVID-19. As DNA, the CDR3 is TGTGCCAGCAGCCGCATCGGACAGTCGTACGAGCAGTACTTC. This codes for CASSRIGQSYEQYF.